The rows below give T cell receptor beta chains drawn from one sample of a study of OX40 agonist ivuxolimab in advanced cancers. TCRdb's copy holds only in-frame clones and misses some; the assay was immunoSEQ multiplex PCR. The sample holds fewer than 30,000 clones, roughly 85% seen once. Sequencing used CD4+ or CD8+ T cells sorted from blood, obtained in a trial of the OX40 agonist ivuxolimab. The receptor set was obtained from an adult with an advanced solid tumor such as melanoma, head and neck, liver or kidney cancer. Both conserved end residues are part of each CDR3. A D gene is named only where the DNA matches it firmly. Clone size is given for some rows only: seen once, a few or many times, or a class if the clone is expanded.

CDR3: CASSERVREAYGYTF
DNA: TGTGCCAGCAGCGAAAGGGTCAGGGAAGCCTATGGCTACACCTTC
V: TRBV7-9
J: TRBJ1-2
size: few
D: NA

CDR3: CAISDPPSTSNQPQHF
DNA: TGTGCCATCAGTGACCCTCCCTCGACGAGCAATCAGCCCCAGCATTTT
V: TRBV10-3
J: TRBJ1-5
size: NA
D: NA

CDR3: CASSLRDRGPEAFF
DNA: TGTGCCAGCAGTTTACGGGACAGGGGGCCTGAAGCTTTCTTT
V: TRBV28
J: TRBJ1-1
size: NA
D: TRBD1

CDR3: CASSFRDSPYEQYF
DNA: TGTGCCAGCAGCTTCCGGGACAGCCCCTACGAGCAGTACTTC
V: TRBV7-9
J: TRBJ2-7
size: NA
D: TRBD1

CDR3: CASSSRGLVGNEQFF
DNA: TGTGCCAGCAGTTCCCGGGGCCTCGTCGGCAATGAGCAGTTCTTC
V: TRBV28
J: TRBJ2-1
size: NA
D: NA

CDR3: CAHHPREANTGELFF
DNA: TGTGCCCACCACCCTCGGGAGGCGAACACCGGGGAGCTGTTTTTT
V: TRBV7-9
J: TRBJ2-2
size: NA
D: TRBD2

CDR3: CSVVTGQGGEKLFF
DNA: TGCAGCGTCGTTACGGGACAGGGTGGTGAAAAACTGTTTTTT
V: TRBV29-1
J: TRBJ1-4
size: NA
D: TRBD1

CDR3: CASSSSGNEQFF
DNA: TGTGCCAGCAGTTCCTCCGGGAATGAGCAGTTCTTC
V: TRBV28
J: TRBJ2-1
size: NA
D: NA

CDR3: CASRDLEGSYGYTF
DNA: TGTGCCAGCAGGGACTTAGAGGGGAGCTATGGCTACACCTTC
V: TRBV2
J: TRBJ1-2
size: NA
D: NA

CDR3: CASSEGTSGLDEQFF
DNA: TGTGCCAGCAGTGAGGGGACTAGCGGGCTGGATGAGCAGTTCTTC
V: TRBV6-1
J: TRBJ2-1
size: once
D: TRBD2

CDR3: CASSPPATGGNYGYTF
DNA: TGTGCCAGCAGCCCGCCCGCGACAGGGGGCAACTATGGCTACACCTTC
V: TRBV28
J: TRBJ1-2
size: NA
D: TRBD1

CDR3: CASSPSFLDEQYF
DNA: TGTGCCAGCAGCCCTAGTTTCTTGGACGAGCAGTACTTC
V: TRBV7-9
J: TRBJ2-7
size: NA
D: NA

CDR3: CASSPGGGPYIQYF
DNA: TGTGCCAGTAGTCCCGGGGGAGGGCCGTACATTCAGTACTTC
V: TRBV19
J: TRBJ2-4
size: NA
D: TRBD2

CDR3: CASSSAGTGMYEQFF
DNA: TGCGCCAGCAGCTCGGCCGGGACAGGGATGTATGAGCAGTTCTTC
V: TRBV4-1
J: TRBJ2-1
size: NA
D: TRBD1

CDR3: CASTEPGGGTDTQYF
DNA: TGTGCCAGCACCGAACCGGGGGGGGGCACAGATACGCAGTATTTT
V: TRBV5-4
J: TRBJ2-3
size: NA
D: TRBD2

CDR3: CASSVGTSAPQETQYF
DNA: TGTGCCAGCAGCGTAGGGACTAGCGCCCCGCAAGAGACCCAGTACTTC
V: TRBV9
J: TRBJ2-5
size: once
D: TRBD2

CDR3: CASSAQGGTDTQYF
DNA: TGTGCCAGCAGCGCACAGGGCGGCACAGATACGCAGTATTTT
V: TRBV7-9
J: TRBJ2-3
size: NA
D: NA

CDR3: CASSPGTLSSYEQYF
DNA: TGTGCCAGTAGCCCCGGGACGCTGAGCTCCTACGAGCAGTACTTC
V: TRBV19
J: TRBJ2-7
size: NA
D: NA

CDR3: CASSLSIPTTDTQYF
DNA: TGTGCCAGCAGTTTATCCATACCGACCACAGATACGCAGTATTTT
V: TRBV28
J: TRBJ2-3
size: NA
D: NA

CDR3: CASTPSGGKLFF
DNA: TGTGCCAGTACCCCTTCGGGGGGAAAACTGTTTTTT
V: TRBV19
J: TRBJ1-4
size: NA
D: NA

CDR3: CASSLDPGQGSYGYTF
DNA: TGTGCCAGCAGCTTAGATCCAGGACAGGGCTCCTATGGCTACACCTTC
V: TRBV13
J: TRBJ1-2
size: once
D: TRBD1

CDR3: CASDIGNTEAFF
DNA: TGTGCCTCTGACATAGGGAACACTGAAGCTTTCTTT
V: TRBV30
J: TRBJ1-1
size: NA
D: NA

CDR3: CASSWTGGDYGYTF
DNA: TGTGCCAGCAGCTGGACAGGGGGCGACTATGGCTACACCTTC
V: TRBV5-4
J: TRBJ1-2
size: NA
D: TRBD1

CDR3: CASSTGLASTDTQYF
DNA: TGTGCCAGCAGTACGGGACTAGCCAGCACAGATACGCAGTATTTT
V: TRBV27
J: TRBJ2-3
size: NA
D: TRBD2

CDR3: CASRSGVEAFF
DNA: TGTGCCAGCAGGTCCGGTGTTGAAGCTTTCTTT
V: TRBV5-4
J: TRBJ1-1
size: NA
D: NA

CDR3: CSVEDRGLFSYNEQFF
DNA: TGCAGCGTTGAAGATCGGGGGCTTTTTTCCTACAATGAGCAGTTCTTC
V: TRBV29-1
J: TRBJ2-1
size: NA
D: NA

CDR3: CASSFAVGGTYNEQFF
DNA: TGTGCCAGCAGCTTTGCTGTCGGGGGGACCTACAATGAGCAGTTCTTC
V: TRBV7-9
J: TRBJ2-1
size: NA
D: TRBD2

CDR3: CASSYRGGNTEAFF
DNA: TGTGCCAGCAGTTATAGGGGAGGGAACACTGAAGCTTTCTTT
V: TRBV27
J: TRBJ1-1
size: NA
D: NA

CDR3: CARSAIRGGHTDTQYF
DNA: TGTGCCAGAAGCGCCATACGGGGGGGTCACACAGATACGCAGTATTTT
V: TRBV5-3
J: TRBJ2-3
size: NA
D: TRBD2

CDR3: CASSLIGDSYEQYF
DNA: TGTGCCAGCAGCTTGATTGGGGACTCCTACGAGCAGTACTTC
V: TRBV5-5
J: TRBJ2-7
size: NA
D: NA

CDR3: CASSKTLQGTSGYTF
DNA: TGTGCCAGCAGTAAAACCTTACAGGGAACAAGCGGCTACACCTTC
V: TRBV6-5
J: TRBJ1-2
size: NA
D: NA

CDR3: CASSVDGDSNQPQHF
DNA: TGTGCCAGCAGCGTAGATGGAGATAGCAATCAGCCCCAGCATTTT
V: TRBV9
J: TRBJ1-5
size: NA
D: NA

CDR3: CASSQNEGTGGTEAFF
DNA: TGCGCCAGCAGCCAAAACGAAGGGACAGGAGGCACTGAAGCTTTCTTT
V: TRBV4-3
J: TRBJ1-1
size: once
D: TRBD1

CDR3: CASRTQGASYNEQFF
DNA: TGTGCCAGCAGGACCCAGGGGGCAAGTTACAATGAGCAGTTCTTC
V: TRBV7-3
J: TRBJ2-1
size: once
D: TRBD1

CDR3: CATSSDSGASYEQYF
DNA: TGTGCCACCAGCAGCGACTCTGGGGCCTCCTACGAGCAGTACTTC
V: TRBV15
J: TRBJ2-7
size: NA
D: NA

CDR3: CASSAPAGGNTGELFF
DNA: TGCGCCAGCAGTGCTCCGGCAGGGGGGAACACCGGGGAGCTGTTTTTT
V: TRBV10-2
J: TRBJ2-2
size: NA
D: TRBD1

CDR3: CASSPSDRYEQYF
DNA: TGCGCCAGCAGCCCATCTGACAGGTACGAGCAGTACTTC
V: TRBV5-1
J: TRBJ2-7
size: once
D: NA

CDR3: CASSEPQEEGDRTSGEQYF
DNA: TGTGCCAGCAGCGAACCGCAGGAAGAGGGGGACCGAACATCGGGGGAGCAGTACTTC
V: TRBV21-1
J: TRBJ2-7
size: once
D: NA

CDR3: CASSLLGENIQYF
DNA: TGTGCCAGCAGCTTATTAGGGGAAAACATTCAGTACTTC
V: TRBV7-9
J: TRBJ2-4
size: NA
D: NA

CDR3: CASSEGLPNTDTQYF
DNA: TGTGCCAGCAGTGAGGGACTACCTAACACAGATACGCAGTATTTT
V: TRBV9
J: TRBJ2-3
size: NA
D: TRBD2

CDR3: CASSSKDTIDLYEQYF
DNA: TGTGCCAGCAGTTCCAAAGACACAATAGACTTATACGAGCAGTACTTC
V: TRBV28
J: TRBJ2-7
size: NA
D: NA

CDR3: CASSLPGGETQYF
DNA: TGTGCCAGCAGTCTTCCAGGGGGCGAGACCCAGTACTTC
V: TRBV14
J: TRBJ2-5
size: NA
D: TRBD1

CDR3: CASSEARLAGNIQYF
DNA: TGTGCCAGCAGTGAAGCTCGGCTAGCGGGAAACATTCAGTACTTC
V: TRBV6-1
J: TRBJ2-4
size: NA
D: TRBD2

CDR3: CASSRRLTDTQYF
DNA: TGTGCCAGCAGTCGAAGACTAACAGATACGCAGTATTTT
V: TRBV6-5
J: TRBJ2-3
size: NA
D: NA

CDR3: CATMDTEAFF
DNA: TGTGCCACCATGGACACTGAAGCTTTCTTT
V: TRBV2
J: TRBJ1-1
size: NA
D: NA

CDR3: CASSRLGTSGKTQYF
DNA: TGTGCCAGCAGCCGACTTGGGACTAGCGGGAAGACCCAGTACTTC
V: TRBV11-2
J: TRBJ2-5
size: NA
D: TRBD2

CDR3: CASKSLAGAYEQYF
DNA: TGTGCCAGTAAGTCACTAGCGGGGGCCTACGAGCAGTACTTC
V: TRBV19
J: TRBJ2-7
size: NA
D: TRBD2

CDR3: CASSQDRDYGYTF
DNA: TGCGCCAGCAGCCAGGACCGGGACTATGGCTACACCTTC
V: TRBV4-3
J: TRBJ1-2
size: NA
D: NA

CDR3: CASSAGPTQPQHF
DNA: TGTGCCAGCTCGGCAGGACCGACGCAGCCCCAGCATTTT
V: TRBV6-6
J: TRBJ1-5
size: once
D: NA

CDR3: CASNPGATLGNTIYF
DNA: TGTGCCAGCAACCCGGGAGCTACCTTGGGAAACACCATATATTTT
V: TRBV11-2
J: TRBJ1-3
size: NA
D: NA

CDR3: CASSSRVPPRANYGYTF
DNA: TGTGCCAGCAGTTCCAGGGTCCCACCCCGAGCTAACTATGGCTACACCTTC
V: TRBV28
J: TRBJ1-2
size: NA
D: NA